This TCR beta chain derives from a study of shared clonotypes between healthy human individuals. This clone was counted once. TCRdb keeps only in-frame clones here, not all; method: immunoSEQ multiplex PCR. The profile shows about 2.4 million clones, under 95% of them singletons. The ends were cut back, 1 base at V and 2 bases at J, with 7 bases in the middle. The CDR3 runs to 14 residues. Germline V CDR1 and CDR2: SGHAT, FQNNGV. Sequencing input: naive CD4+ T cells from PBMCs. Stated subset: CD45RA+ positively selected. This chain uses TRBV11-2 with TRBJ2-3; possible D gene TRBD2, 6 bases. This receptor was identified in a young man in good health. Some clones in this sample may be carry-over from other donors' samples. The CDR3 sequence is CASSLVLATDTQYF. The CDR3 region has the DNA TGTGCCAGCAGCTTAGTACTAGCCACAGATACGCAGTATTTT.